This T cell receptor (beta chain) was found in a study of cytomegalovirus exposure and HLA in healthy donors. Losses at the gene ends were 5 bases for V and 7 bases for J; bases not matched to a gene: 4. Germline V gene sequence: CDR1 SGHTA, CDR2 FQGTGA. The CDR3 consists of 13 residues. The study ran its PCR with 60 Vbeta and 13 Jbeta primers. Assay used: immunoSEQ multiplex PCR; TCRdb lists only in-frame clones, some missing. The sample has roughly 150,000 clones, approximately 72% seen once; the top ten hold more than 2.5%. All donors participated as healthy donors of bone marrow. Remarks on this clone: The target antigen is unknown.

The study's findings and limits: Other equally common chains were less clonally expanded than HLA-associated TCR beta chains, a later analysis showed.

The specimen was PBMCs. The chain joins TRBV7-3 to TRBJ2-2; 7 nucleotides agree with TRBD1. This TCR was recovered from a female donor in good health and CMV-seronegative. This CDR3 is CASSDRVIGELFF. The CDR3 DNA sequence: TGTGCCAGCAGCGACAGGGTAATCGGGGAGCTGTTTTTT.